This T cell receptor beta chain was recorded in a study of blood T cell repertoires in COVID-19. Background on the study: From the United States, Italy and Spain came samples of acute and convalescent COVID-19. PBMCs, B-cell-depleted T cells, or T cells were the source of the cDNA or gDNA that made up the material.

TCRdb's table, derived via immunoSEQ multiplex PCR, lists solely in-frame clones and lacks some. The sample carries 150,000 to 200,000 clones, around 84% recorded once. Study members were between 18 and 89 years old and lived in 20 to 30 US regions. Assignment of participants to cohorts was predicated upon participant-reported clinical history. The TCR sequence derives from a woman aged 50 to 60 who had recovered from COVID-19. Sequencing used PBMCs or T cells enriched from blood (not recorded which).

CDR3 DNA: TGTGCCAGCAGCGCGCTAGCGGGGGGGCGAGATGAGCAGTTCTTC. Amino acids: CASSALAGGRDEQFF. The chain carries TRBV9 and TRBJ2-1; TRBD2 aligns across 12 bases. The V segment lost 3 bases and the J segment 8 bases; nucleotides outside the gene matches: 6. The germline gives CDR1 SGDLS, CDR2 YYNGEE. CDR3 length: 15 amino acids.